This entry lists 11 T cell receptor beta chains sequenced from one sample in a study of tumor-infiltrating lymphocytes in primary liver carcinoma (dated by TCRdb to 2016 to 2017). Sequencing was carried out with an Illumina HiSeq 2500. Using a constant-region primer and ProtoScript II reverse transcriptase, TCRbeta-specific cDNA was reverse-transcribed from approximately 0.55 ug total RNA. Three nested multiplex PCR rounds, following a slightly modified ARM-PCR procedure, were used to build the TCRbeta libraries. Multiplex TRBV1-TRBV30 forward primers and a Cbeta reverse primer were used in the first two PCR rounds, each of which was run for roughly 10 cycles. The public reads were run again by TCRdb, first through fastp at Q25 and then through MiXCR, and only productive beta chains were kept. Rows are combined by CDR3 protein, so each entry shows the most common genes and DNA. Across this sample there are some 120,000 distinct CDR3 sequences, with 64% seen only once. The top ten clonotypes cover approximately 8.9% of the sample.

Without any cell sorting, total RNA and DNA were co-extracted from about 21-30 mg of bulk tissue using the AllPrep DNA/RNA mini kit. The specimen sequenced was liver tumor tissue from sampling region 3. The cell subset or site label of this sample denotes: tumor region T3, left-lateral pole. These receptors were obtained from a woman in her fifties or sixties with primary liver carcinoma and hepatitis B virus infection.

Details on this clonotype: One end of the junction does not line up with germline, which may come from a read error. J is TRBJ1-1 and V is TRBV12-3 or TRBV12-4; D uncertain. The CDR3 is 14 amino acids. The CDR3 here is CASSLVGLNSEAFF. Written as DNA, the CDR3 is TGTGCCAGCAGTTTGGTAGGGCTGAACTCTGAAGCTTTCTTT.

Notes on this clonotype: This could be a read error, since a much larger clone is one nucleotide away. The CDR3 protein is CASSTGVLGDNYGCTF. The DNA for the CDR3 is TGTGCCAGCAGCACAGGGGTCTTGGGGGATAACTATGGCTGCACCTTC. This sequence joins TRBV6-2 or TRBV6-3 and TRBJ1-2; 7 bases are a match to TRBD1. Germline CDR1 and CDR2: MNHEY and SVGEGT. CDR3 length: 16 amino acids.

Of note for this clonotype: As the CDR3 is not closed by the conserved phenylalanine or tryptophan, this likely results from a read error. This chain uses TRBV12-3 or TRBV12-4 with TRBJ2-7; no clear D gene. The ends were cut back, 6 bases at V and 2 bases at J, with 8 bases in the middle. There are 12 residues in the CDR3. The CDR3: CASSLRTYEQYL. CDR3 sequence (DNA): TGTGCCAGCAGCCTCAGAACCTACGAGCAGTACTTA.

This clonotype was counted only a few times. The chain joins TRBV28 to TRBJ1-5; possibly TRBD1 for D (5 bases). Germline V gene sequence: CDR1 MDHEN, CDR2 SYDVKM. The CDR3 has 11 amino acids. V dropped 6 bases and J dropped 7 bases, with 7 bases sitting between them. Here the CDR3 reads CASRDNQPQHF. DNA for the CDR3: TGTGCCAGCAGGGACAACCAGCCCCAGCATTTT. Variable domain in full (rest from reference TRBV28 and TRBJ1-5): DVKVTQSSRYLVKRTGEKVFLECVQDMDHENMFWYRQDPGLGLRLIYFSYDVKMKEKGDIPEGYSVSREKKERFSLILESASTNQTSMYLCASRDNQPQHFGDGTRLSIL.

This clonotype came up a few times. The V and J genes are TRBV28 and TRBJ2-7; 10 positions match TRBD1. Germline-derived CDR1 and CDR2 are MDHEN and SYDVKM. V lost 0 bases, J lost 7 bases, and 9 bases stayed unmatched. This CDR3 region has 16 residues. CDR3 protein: CASSLWTGGRPEEQYF. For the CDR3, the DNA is TGTGCCAGCAGTTTATGGACAGGGGGCCGTCCGGAGGAGCAGTACTTC.

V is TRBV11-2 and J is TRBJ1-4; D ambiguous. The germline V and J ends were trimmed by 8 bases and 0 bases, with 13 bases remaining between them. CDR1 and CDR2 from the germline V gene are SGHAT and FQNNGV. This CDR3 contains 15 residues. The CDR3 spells CASGPRSATNEKLFF. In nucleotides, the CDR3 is TGTGCCAGCGGCCCGAGGTCCGCAACTAATGAAAAACTGTTTTTT.

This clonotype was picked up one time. CDR3 loop: CASSREPSGRADNEQFF. CDR3 DNA sequence: TGCGCCAGCAGCCGAGAACCAAGCGGGAGGGCGGACAATGAGCAGTTCTTC. The J gene is TRBJ2-1, the V gene TRBV4-1; 10 bases are a match to TRBD2. CDR3 size: 17 residues. V lost 4 bases and J lost 5; bases outside the gene matches: 11. Per germline, CDR1 MGHRA and CDR2 YSYEKL.

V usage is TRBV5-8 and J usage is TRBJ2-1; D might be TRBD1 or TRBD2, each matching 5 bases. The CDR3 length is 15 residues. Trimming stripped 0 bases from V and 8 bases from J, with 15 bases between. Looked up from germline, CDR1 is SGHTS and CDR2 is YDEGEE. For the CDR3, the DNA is TGTGCCAGCAGCTTGGTTTGGGGGTTAGGCTATGAGCAGTTCTTC. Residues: CASSLVWGLGYEQFF.

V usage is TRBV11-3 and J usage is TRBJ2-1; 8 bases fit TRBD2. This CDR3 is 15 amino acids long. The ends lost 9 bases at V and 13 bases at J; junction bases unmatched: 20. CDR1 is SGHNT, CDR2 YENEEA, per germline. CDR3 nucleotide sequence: TGTGCCAGTAGATTAGGAGCGGGAGCGACGATTGAACAGTTCTTC. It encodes CASRLGAGATIEQFF.

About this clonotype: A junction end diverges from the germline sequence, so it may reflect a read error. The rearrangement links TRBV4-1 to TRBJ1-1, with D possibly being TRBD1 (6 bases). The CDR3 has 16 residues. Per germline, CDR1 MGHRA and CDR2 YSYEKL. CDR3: CASNQVEGGVNSEAFF. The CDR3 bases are TGCGCCAGCAACCAAGTGGAGGGGGGGGTGAACAGTGAAGCTTTCTTT.

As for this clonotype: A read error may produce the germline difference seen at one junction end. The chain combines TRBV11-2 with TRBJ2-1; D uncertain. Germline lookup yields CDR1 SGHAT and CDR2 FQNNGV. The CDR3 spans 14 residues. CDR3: CASSFRGVGNKQFF. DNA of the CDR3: TGTGCCAGCAGCTTCCGCGGTGTGGGCAATAAGCAGTTCTTC.